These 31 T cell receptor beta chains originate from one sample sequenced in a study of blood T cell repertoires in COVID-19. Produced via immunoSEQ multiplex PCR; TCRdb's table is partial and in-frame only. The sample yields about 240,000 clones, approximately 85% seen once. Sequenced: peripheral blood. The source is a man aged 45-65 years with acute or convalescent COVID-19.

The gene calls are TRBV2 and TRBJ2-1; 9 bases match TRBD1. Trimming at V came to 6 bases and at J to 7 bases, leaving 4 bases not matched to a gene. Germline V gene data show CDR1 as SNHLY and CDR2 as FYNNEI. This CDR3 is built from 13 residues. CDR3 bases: TGTGCCAGCAGGGGGACAGGGTCGAATGAGCAGTTCTTC. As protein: CASRGTGSNEQFF.

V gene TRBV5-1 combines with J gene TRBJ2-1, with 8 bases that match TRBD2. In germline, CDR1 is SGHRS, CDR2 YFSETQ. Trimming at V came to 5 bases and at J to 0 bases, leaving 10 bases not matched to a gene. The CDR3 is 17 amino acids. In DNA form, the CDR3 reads TGCGCCAGCAGAGAAGGAGCGGGGGTAAGCTCCTACAATGAGCAGTTCTTC. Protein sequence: CASREGAGVSSYNEQFF.

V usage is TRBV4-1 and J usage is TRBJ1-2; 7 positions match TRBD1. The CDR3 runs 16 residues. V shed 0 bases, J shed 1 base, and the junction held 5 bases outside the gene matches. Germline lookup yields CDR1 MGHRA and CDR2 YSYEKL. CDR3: CASSQERRGYNYGYTF. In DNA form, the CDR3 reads TGCGCCAGCAGCCAAGAGCGCAGGGGGTATAACTATGGCTACACCTTC.

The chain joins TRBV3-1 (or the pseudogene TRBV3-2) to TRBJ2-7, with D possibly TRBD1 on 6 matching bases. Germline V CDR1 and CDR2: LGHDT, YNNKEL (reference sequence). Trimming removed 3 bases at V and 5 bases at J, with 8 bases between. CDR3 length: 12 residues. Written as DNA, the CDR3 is TGTGCCAGCAGCCACAGGGGAAACGAGCAGTACTTC. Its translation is CASSHRGNEQYF.

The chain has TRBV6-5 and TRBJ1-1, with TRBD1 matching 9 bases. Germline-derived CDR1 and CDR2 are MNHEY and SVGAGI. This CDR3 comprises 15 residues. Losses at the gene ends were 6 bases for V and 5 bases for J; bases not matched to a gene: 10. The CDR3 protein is CASRPGTGSRTEAFF. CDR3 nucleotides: TGTGCCAGCAGGCCCGGGACAGGGAGTCGGACTGAAGCTTTCTTT.

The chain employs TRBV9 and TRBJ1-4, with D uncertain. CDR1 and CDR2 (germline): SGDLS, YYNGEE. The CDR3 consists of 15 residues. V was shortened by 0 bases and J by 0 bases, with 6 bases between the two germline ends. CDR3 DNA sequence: TGTGCCAGCAGCGTAGATGCAGCAACTAATGAAAAACTGTTTTTT. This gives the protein CASSVDAATNEKLFF.

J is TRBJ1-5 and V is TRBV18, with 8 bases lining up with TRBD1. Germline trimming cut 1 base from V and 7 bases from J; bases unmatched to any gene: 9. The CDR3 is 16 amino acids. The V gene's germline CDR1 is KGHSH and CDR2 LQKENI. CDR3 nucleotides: TGTGCCAGCTCACCACGGGGACAGGTCCTACCCCAGCCCCAGCATTTT. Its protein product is CASSPRGQVLPQPQHF.

CDR3 sequence reads: CASSQEGGADEQFF. For the CDR3, the DNA is TGTGCCAGCAGCCAGGAGGGGGGGGCCGATGAGCAGTTCTTC. The rearrangement links TRBV3-1 (or the pseudogene TRBV3-2) to TRBJ2-1; TRBD2 is a possible D gene (7 bases). CDR1 LGHDT and CDR2 YNNKEL come from the germline V gene (reference sequence). Trimming pared 3 bases from V and 8 bases from J, leaving 14 bases between. This CDR3 contains 14 residues.

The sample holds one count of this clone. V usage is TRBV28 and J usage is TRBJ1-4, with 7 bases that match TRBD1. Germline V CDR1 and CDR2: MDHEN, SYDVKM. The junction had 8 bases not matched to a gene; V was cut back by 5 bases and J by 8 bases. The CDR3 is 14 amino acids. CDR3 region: CASSTRTGVEKLFF. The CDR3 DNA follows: TGTGCCAGCAGTACACGGACAGGTGTCGAAAAACTGTTTTTT.

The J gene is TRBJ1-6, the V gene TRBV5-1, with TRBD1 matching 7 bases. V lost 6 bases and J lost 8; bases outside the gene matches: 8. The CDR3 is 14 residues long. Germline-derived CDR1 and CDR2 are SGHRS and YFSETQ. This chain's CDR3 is CASNKGQPDSPLHF. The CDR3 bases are TGCGCCAGCAACAAGGGACAGCCAGATTCACCCCTCCACTTT. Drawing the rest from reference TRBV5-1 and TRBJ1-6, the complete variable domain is KAGVTQTPRYLIKTRGQQVTLSCSPISGHRSVSWYQQTPGQGLQFLFEYFSETQRNKGNFPGRFSGRQFSNSRSEMNVSTLELGDSALYLCASNKGQPDSPLHFGNGTRLTVT.

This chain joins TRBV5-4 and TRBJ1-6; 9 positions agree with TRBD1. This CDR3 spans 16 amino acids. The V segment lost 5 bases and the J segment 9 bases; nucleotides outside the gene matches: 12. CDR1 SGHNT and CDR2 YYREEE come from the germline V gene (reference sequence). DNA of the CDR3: TGTGCCAGCAGGAATACCTACAGGGGGCTAAGTTCACCCCTCCACTTT. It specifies CASRNTYRGLSSPLHF.

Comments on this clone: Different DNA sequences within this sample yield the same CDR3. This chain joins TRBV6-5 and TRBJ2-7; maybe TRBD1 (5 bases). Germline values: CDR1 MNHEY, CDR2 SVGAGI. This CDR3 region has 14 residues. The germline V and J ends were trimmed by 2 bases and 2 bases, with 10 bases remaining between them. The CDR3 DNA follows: TGTGCCAGCAGTTACGGTCAGGGTACCTACGAGCAGTACTTC. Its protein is CASSYGQGTYEQYF.

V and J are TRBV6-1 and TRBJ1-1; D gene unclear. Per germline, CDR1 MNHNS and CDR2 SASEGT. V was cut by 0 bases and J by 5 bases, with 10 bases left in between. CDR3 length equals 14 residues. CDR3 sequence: CASSEARAKTEAFF. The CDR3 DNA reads TGTGCCAGCAGTGAAGCGCGGGCGAAAACTGAAGCTTTCTTT.

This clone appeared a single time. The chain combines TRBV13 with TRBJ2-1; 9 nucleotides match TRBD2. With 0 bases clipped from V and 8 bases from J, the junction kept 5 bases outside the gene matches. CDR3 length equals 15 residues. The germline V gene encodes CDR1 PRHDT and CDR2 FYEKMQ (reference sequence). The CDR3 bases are TGTGCCAGCAGCTTAGGAGCGGGAGGCGGGGATGAGCAGTTCTTC. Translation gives CASSLGAGGGDEQFF.

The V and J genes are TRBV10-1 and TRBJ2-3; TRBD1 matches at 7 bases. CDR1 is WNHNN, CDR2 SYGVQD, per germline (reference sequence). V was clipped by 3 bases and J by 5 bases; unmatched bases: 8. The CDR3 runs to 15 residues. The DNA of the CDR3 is TGCGCCAGCAGTGATAGTTCGGACAGGAAAGATACGCAGTATTTT. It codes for CASSDSSDRKDTQYF.

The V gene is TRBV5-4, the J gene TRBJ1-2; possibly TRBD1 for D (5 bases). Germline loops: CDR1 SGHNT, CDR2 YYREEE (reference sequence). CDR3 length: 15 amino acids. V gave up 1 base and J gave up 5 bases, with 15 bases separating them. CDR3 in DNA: TGTGCCAGCAGCTTGATGCAGGGAGGAGGGTATGGCTACACCTTC. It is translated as CASSLMQGGGYGYTF.

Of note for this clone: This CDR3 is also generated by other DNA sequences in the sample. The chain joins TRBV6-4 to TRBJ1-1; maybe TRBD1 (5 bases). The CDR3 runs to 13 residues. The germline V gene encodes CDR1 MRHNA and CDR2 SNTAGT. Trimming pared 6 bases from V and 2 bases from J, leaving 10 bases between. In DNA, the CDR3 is TGTGCCAGCAGCCCCCAGGGTAACACTGAAGCTTTCTTT. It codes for CASSPQGNTEAFF.

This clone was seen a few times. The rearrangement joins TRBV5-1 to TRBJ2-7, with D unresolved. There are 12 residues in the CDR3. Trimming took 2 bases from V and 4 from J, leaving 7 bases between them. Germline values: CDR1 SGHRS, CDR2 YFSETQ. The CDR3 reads CASSLSQYEQYF. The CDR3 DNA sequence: TGCGCCAGCAGCTTATCCCAATACGAGCAGTACTTC.

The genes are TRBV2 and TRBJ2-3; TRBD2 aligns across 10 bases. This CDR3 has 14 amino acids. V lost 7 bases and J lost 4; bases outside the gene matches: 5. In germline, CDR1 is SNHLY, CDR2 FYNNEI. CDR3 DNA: TGTGCCAGCAAAGAGACTAGCGGGCCAGATACGCAGTATTTT. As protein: CASKETSGPDTQYF.

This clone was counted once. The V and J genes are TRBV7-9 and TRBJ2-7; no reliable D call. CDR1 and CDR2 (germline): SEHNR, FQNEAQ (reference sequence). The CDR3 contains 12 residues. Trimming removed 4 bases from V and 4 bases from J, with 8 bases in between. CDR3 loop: CASSSQAYEQYF. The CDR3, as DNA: TGTGCCAGCAGCTCTCAGGCGTACGAGCAGTACTTC.

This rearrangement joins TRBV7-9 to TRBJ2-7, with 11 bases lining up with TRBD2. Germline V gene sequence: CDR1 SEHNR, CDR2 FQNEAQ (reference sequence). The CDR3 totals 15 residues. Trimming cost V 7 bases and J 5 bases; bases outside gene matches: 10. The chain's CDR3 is CASKPLAGGLNEQYF. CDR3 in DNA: TGTGCCAGCAAACCCTTAGCGGGGGGGCTCAACGAGCAGTACTTC.

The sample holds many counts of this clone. DNA of the CDR3: TGTGCCAGTAGTGCCCGACAGCTCAACTCTGGGGCCAACGTCCTGACTTTC. As protein: CASSARQLNSGANVLTF. This rearrangement joins TRBV19 to TRBJ2-6; the D gene is possibly TRBD1 (5 bases). Germline V CDR1 and CDR2: LNHDA, SQIVND (reference sequence). The V and J ends lost 5 bases and 0 bases respectively, with 14 bases between them. The CDR3 extends over 17 amino acids.

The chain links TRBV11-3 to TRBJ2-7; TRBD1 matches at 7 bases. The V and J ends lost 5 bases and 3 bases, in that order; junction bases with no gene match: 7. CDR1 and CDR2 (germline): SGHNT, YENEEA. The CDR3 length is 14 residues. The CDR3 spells CASSPTTGIYEQYF. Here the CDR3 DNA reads TGTGCCAGCAGCCCTACGACAGGGATCTACGAGCAGTACTTC.

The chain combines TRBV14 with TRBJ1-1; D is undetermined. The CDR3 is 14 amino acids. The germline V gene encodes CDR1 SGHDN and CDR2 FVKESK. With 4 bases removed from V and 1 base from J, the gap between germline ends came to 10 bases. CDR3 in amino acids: CASSLTLENTEAFF. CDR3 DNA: TGTGCCAGCAGCCTCACTCTAGAGAACACTGAAGCTTTCTTT. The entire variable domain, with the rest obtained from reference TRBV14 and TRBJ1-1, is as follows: EAGVTQFPSHSVIEKGQTVTLRCDPISGHDNLYWYRRVMGKEIKFLLHFVKESKQDESGMPNNRFLAERTGGTYSTLKVQPAELEDSGVYFCASSLTLENTEAFFGQGTRLTVV.

The CDR3 DNA sequence: TGTGCCAGCAGCGCCGGGACAGACTATGGCTACACCTTC. Translating gives CASSAGTDYGYTF. This rearrangement joins TRBV2 to TRBJ1-2; 7 nucleotides agree with TRBD1. This CDR3 has 13 residues. Germline V gene sequence: CDR1 SNHLY, CDR2 FYNNEI. The trim removed 6 bases at V and 3 bases at J, leaving 4 bases unmatched. Together with reference TRBV2 and TRBJ1-2, the CDR3 gives the full variable domain: EPEVTQTPSHQVTQMGQEVILRCVPISNHLYFYWYRQILGQKVEFLVSFYNNEISEKSEIFDDQFSVERPDGSNFTLKIRSTKLEDSAMYFCASSAGTDYGYTFGSGTRLTVV.

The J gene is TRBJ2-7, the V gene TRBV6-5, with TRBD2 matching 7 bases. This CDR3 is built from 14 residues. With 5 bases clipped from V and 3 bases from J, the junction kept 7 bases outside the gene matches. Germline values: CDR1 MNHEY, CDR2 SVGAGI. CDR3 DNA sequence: TGTGCCAGCAGTCCGACTAGCAGTCTCTACGAGCAGTACTTC. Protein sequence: CASSPTSSLYEQYF.

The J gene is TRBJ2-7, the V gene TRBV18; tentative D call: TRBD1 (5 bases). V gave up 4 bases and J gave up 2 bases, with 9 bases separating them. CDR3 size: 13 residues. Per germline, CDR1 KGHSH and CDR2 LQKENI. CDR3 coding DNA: TGTGCCAGCTCACTAACAGGCGCCTACGAGCAGTACTTC. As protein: CASSLTGAYEQYF.

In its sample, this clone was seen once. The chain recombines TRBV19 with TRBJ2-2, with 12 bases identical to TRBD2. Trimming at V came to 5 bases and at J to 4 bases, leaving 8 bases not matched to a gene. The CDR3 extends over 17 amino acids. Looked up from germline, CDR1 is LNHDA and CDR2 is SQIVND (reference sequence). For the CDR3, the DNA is TGTGCCAGTAGTCTCAGCCCGACTAGCGGGAGCACCGGGGAGCTGTTTTTT. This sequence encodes CASSLSPTSGSTGELFF. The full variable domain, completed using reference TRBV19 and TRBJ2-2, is DGGITQSPKYLFRKEGQNVTLSCEQNLNHDAMYWYRQDPGQGLRLIYYSQIVNDFQKGDIAEGYSVSREKKESFPLTVTSAQKNPTAFYLCASSLSPTSGSTGELFFGEGSRLTVL.

CDR3 protein: CASSPRYELAETGELFF. The CDR3 region has the DNA TGTGCCAGCTCACCACGGTACGAGCTAGCTGAGACCGGGGAGCTGTTTTTT. The V call is TRBV18, the J call TRBJ2-2, with TRBD2 as a possible D gene (5 bases). The CDR3 has 17 amino acids. Trimming pared 1 base from V and 5 bases from J, leaving 17 bases between. Germline V gene sequence: CDR1 KGHSH, CDR2 LQKENI.

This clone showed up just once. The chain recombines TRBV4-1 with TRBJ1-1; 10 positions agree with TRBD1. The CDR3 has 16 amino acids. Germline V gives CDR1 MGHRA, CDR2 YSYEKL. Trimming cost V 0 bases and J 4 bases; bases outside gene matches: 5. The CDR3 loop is CASSQEDRGGFTEAFF. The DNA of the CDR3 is TGCGCCAGCAGCCAAGAGGACAGGGGGGGTTTCACTGAAGCTTTCTTT.

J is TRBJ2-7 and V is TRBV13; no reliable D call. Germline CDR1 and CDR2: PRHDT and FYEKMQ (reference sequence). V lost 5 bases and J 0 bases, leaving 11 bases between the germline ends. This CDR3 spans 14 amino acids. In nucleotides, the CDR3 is TGTGCCAGCAGCCTTCGAGACAACTCCTACGAGCAGTACTTC. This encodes CASSLRDNSYEQYF.